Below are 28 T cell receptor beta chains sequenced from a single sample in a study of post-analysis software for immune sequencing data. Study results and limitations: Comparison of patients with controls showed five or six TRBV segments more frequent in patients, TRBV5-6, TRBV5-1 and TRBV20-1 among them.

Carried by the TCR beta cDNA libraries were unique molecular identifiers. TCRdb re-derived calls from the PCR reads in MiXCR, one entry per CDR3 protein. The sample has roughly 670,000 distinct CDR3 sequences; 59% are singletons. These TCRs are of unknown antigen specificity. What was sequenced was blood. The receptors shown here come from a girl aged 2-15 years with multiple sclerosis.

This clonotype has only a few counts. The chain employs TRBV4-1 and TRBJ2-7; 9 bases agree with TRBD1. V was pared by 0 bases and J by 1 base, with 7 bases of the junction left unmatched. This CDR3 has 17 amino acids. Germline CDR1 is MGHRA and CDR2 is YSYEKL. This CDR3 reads CASSQDPVGTGSYEQYF. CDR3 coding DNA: TGCGCCAGCAGCCAAGATCCGGTGGGGACAGGGTCCTACGAGCAGTACTTC.

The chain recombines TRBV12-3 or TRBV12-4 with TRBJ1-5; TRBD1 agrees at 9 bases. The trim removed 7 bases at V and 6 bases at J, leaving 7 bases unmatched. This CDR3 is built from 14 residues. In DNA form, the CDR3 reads TGTGCCAGCAACAAACAGGGGGCGGGTCAGCCCCAGCATTTT. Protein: CASNKQGAGQPQHF.

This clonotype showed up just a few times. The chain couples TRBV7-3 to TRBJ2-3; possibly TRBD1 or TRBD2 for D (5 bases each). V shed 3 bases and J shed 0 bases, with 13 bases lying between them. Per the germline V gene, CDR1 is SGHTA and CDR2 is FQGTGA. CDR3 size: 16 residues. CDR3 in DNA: TGTGCCAGCAGCTTCGCCGGGACGGGTAGCACAGATACGCAGTATTTT. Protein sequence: CASSFAGTGSTDTQYF.

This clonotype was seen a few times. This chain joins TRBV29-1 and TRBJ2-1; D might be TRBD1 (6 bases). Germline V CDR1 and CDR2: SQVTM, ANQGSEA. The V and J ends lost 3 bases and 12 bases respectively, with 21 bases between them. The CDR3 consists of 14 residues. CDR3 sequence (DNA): TGCAGCGTTGACCCCCAGGGGCCTTATAATTGGCAGTTCTTC. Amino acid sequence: CSVDPQGPYNWQFF.

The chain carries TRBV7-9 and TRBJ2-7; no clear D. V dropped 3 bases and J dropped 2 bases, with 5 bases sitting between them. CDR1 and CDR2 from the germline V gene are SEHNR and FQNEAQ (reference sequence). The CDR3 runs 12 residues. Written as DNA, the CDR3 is TGTGCCAGCAGCTTTTCGGCCTACGAGCAGTACTTC. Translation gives CASSFSAYEQYF. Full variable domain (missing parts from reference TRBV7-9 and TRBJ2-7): DTGVSQNPRHKITKRGQNVTFRCDPISEHNRLYWYRQTLGQGPEFLTYFQNEAQLEKSRLLSDRFSAERPKGSFSTLEIQRTEQGDSAMYLCASSFSAYEQYFGPGTRLTVT.

The CDR3 DNA reads TGCGCCAGCAGCTTCCCGGGGCCAGAGCAGTATTTT. Translating gives CASSFPGPEQYF. This rearrangement joins TRBV5-1 to TRBJ2-3, with D perhaps being TRBD1 or TRBD2 (5 bases each). Trimming left V 2 bases short and J 11 bases short, with 12 bases between. The CDR3 runs to 12 residues. Germline loops: CDR1 SGHRS, CDR2 YFSETQ.

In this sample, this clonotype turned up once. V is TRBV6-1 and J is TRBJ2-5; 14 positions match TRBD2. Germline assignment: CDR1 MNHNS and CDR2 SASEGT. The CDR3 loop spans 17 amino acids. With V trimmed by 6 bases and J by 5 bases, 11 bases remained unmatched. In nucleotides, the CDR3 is TGTGCCAGCAGCCCAATCGGACTAGCGGGAGGCCGGGAGACCCAGTACTTC. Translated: CASSPIGLAGGRETQYF.

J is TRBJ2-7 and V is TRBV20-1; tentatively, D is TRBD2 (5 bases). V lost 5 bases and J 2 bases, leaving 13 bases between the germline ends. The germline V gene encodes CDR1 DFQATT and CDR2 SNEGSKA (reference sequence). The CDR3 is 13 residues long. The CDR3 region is CSAVRLSTYEQYF. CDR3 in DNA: TGCAGTGCTGTGAGACTATCTACCTACGAGCAGTACTTC.

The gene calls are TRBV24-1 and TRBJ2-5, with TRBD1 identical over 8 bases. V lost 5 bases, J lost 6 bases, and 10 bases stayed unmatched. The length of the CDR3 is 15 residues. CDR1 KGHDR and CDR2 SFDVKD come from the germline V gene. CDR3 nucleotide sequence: TGTGCCACCAGTGCCCCGGACAGGGAGAGAAAGACCCAGTACTTC. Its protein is CATSAPDRERKTQYF.

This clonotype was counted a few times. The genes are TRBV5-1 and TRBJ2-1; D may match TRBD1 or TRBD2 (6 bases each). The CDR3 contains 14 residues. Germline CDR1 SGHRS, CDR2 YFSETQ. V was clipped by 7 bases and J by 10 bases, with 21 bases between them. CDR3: CASEGGTSLGEQFF. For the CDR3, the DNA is TGCGCCAGCGAAGGGGGGACTTCGCTGGGGGAGCAGTTCTTC. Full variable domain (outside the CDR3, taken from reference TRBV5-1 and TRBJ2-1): KAGVTQTPRYLIKTRGQQVTLSCSPISGHRSVSWYQQTPGQGLQFLFEYFSETQRNKGNFPGRFSGRQFSNSRSEMNVSTLELGDSALYLCASEGGTSLGEQFFGPGTRLTVL.

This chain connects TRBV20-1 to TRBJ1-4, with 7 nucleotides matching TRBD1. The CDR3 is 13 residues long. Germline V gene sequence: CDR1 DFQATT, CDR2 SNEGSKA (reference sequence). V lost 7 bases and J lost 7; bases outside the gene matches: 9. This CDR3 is CSVGLTGVEKLFF. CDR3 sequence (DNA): TGCAGTGTTGGATTAACAGGGGTTGAAAAACTGTTTTTT.

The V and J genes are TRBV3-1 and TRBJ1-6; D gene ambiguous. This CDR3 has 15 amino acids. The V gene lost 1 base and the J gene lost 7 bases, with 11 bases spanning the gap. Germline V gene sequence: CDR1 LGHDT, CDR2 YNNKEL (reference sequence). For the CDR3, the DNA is TGTGCCAGCAGCCAAGGGATCCCGAGCAATTCACCCCTCCACTTT. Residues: CASSQGIPSNSPLHF. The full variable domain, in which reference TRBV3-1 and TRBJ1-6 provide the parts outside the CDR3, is DTAVSQTPKYLVTQMGNDKSIKCEQNLGHDTMYWYKQDSKKFLKIMFSYNNKELIINETVPNRFSPKSPDKAHLNLHINSLELGDSAVYFCASSQGIPSNSPLHFGNGTRLTVT.

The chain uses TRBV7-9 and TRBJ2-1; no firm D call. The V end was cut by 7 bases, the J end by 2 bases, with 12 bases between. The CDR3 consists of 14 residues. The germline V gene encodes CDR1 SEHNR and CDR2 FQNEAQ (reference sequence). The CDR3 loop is CASTMDGPYNEQFF. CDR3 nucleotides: TGTGCCAGCACGATGGACGGCCCCTACAATGAGCAGTTCTTC. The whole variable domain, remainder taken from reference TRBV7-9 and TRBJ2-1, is DTGVSQNPRHKITKRGQNVTFRCDPISEHNRLYWYRQTLGQGPEFLTYFQNEAQLEKSRLLSDRFSAERPKGSFSTLEIQRTEQGDSAMYLCASTMDGPYNEQFFGPGTRLTVL.

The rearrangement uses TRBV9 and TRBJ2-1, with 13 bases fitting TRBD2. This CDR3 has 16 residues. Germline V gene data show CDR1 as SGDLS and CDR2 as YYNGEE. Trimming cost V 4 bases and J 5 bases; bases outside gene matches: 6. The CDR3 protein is CASSSGLAGAHNEQFF. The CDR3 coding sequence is TGTGCCAGCAGCTCCGGACTAGCGGGAGCCCACAATGAGCAGTTCTTC.

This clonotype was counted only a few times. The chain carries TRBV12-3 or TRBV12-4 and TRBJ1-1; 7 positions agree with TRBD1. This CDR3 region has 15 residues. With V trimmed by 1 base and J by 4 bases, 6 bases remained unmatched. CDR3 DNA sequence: TGTGCCAGCAGTTTAGAAGGGGGCGCGGTCACTGAAGCTTTCTTT. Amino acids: CASSLEGGAVTEAFF.

The CDR3 spells CASSVGLGGAPYGYTF. In nucleotides, the CDR3 is TGTGCCAGCAGCGTAGGACTGGGGGGGGCCCCCTATGGCTACACCTTC. V gene TRBV5-6 combines with J gene TRBJ1-2; the D gene is possibly TRBD1 (6 bases). The CDR3 has 16 amino acids. Trimming stripped 4 bases from V and 4 bases from J, with 20 bases between. Per germline, CDR1 SGHDT and CDR2 YYEEEE.

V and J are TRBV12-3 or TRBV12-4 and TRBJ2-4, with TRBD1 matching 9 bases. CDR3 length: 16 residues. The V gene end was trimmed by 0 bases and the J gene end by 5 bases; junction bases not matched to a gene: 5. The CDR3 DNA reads TGTGCCAGCAGTTTAGCGGACAGGGGATTGGAAAACATTCAGTACTTC. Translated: CASSLADRGLENIQYF.

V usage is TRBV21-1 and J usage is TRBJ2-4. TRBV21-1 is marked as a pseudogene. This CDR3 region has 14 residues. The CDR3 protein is CASSKLPAWNTQYF. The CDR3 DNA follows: TGTGCCAGCAGCAAACTTCCAGCATGGAACACTCAGTACTTC.

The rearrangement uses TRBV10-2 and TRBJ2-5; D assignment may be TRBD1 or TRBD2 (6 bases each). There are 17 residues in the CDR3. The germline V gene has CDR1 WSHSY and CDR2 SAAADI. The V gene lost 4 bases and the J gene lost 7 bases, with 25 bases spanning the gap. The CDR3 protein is CASSGGVGHLSTGTQYF. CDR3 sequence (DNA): TGCGCCAGCAGTGGCGGGGTGGGACATCTCTCAACGGGGACCCAGTACTTC.

CDR3 amino acids: CASSGQGAPYNEQFF. The CDR3 nucleotides are TGTGCCAGCAGTGGACAGGGGGCCCCCTACAATGAGCAGTTCTTC. V is TRBV12-3 or TRBV12-4 and J is TRBJ2-1, with 11 positions matching TRBD1. The CDR3 has 15 residues. With V trimmed by 5 bases and J by 2 bases, 2 bases remained unmatched.

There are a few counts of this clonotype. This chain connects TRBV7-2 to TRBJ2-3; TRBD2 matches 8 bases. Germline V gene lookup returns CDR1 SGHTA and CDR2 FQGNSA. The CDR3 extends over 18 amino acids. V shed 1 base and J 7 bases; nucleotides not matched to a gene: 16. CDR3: CASSLVVLASGPRNTQYF. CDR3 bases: TGTGCCAGCAGCTTAGTCGTGTTGGCTAGCGGGCCCAGAAATACGCAGTATTTT. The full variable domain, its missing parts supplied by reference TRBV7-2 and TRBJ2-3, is GAGVSQSPSNKVTEKGKDVELRCDPISGHTALYWYRQSLGQGLEFLIYFQGNSAPDKSGLPSDRFSAERTGGSVSTLTIQRTQQEDSAVYLCASSLVVLASGPRNTQYFGPGTRLTVL.

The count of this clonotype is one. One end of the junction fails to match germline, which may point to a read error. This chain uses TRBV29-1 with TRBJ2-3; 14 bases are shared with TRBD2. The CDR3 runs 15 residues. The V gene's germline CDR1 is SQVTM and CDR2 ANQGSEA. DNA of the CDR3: TGCAGCGCTGAACAAGAGACTAGCGGGAGGGATCCGCAGTATTTT. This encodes CSAEQETSGRDPQYF.

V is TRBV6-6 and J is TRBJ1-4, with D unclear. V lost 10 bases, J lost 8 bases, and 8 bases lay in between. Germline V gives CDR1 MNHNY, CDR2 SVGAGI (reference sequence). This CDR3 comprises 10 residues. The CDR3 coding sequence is TGTGCCACACTCTTGGAAAAACTGTTTTTT. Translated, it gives CATLLEKLFF.

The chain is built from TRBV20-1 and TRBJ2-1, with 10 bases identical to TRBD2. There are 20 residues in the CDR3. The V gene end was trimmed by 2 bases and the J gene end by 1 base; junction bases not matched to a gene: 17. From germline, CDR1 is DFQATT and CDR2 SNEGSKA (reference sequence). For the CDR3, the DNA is TGCAGTGCTAGACAGACTAGCGGGTCTGATCGAATTGGTTCCTACAATGAGCAGTTCTTC. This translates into CSARQTSGSDRIGSYNEQFF.

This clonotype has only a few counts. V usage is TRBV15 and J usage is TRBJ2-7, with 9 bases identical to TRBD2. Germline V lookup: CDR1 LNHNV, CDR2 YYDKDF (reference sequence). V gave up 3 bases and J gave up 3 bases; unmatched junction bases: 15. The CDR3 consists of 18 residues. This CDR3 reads CATSSEGLAGVTNYEQYF. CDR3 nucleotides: TGTGCCACCAGCAGCGAGGGGTTAGCGGGAGTTACAAACTACGAGCAGTACTTC.

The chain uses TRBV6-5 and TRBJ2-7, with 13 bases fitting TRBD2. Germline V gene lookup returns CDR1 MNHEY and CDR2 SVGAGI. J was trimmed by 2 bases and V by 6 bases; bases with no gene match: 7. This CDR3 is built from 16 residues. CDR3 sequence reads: CASRGLAGSFPYEQYF. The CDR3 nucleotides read TGTGCCAGCAGGGGACTAGCGGGATCCTTCCCCTACGAGCAGTACTTC.

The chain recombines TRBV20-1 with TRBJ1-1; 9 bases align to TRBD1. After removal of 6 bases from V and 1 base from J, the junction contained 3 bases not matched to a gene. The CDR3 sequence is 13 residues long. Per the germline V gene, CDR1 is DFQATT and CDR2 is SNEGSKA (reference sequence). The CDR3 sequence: CSADRGKNTEAFF. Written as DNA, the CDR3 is TGCAGTGCGGACAGGGGCAAGAACACTGAAGCTTTCTTT.

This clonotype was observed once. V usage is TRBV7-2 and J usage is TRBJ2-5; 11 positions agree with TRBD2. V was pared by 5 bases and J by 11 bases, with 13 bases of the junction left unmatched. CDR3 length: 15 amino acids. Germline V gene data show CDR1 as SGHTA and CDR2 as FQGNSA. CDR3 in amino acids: CASSVGLAGLFEQYF. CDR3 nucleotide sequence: TGTGCCAGCAGCGTAGGACTAGCGGGTTTGTTTGAGCAGTACTTC.